Each of the 30 T cell receptor beta chains below was sequenced from the same sample in a study of PD-L1 blockade in urothelial cancer. Libraries were prepared by immunoSEQ multiplex PCR; TCRdb keeps only in-frame clonotypes and omits some of them. The data contain 130,000 or so clones, approximately 84% of them seen just once; the ten biggest clones take up roughly 3.5%. Time point reported: pretreatment peripheral blood. This material consisted of PBMCs, taken around atezolizumab (anti-PD-L1) treatment. The receptors were gathered from a man in his fifties or sixties with urothelial cancer.

J is TRBJ2-3 and V is TRBV19, with a weak D call TRBD2 (5 bases). This CDR3 has 15 residues. Germline CDR1 is LNHDA and CDR2 is SQIVND (reference sequence). With 1 base removed from V and 0 bases from J, the gap between germline ends came to 8 bases. DNA for the CDR3: TGTGCCAGTAGTATAGGAGGGCCAAGCACAGATACGCAGTATTTT. This sequence encodes CASSIGGPSTDTQYF.

The sample holds one count of this clone. The chain joins TRBV7-8 to TRBJ2-2; a possible D gene is TRBD1 (6 bases). The CDR3 spans 14 residues. The V gene lost 6 bases and the J gene lost 4 bases, with 12 bases spanning the gap. Germline loops: CDR1 SGHVS, CDR2 FQNEAQ. The CDR3, as DNA: TGTGCCAGCAGTCGCCGACAGGCCACCGGGGAGCTGTTTTTT. It specifies CASSRRQATGELFF.

This clone was counted a single time. The chain is built from TRBV5-4 and TRBJ2-7; 8 nucleotides align to TRBD1. The CDR3 is 16 amino acids. CDR1 SGHNT and CDR2 YYREEE come from the germline V gene (reference sequence). Unmatched junction bases numbered 11, after V lost 4 bases and J lost 2 bases. The CDR3: CASSHKRQGSPYEQYF. The CDR3 DNA is TGTGCCAGCAGCCACAAACGACAGGGGAGTCCCTACGAGCAGTACTTC.

The chain joins TRBV18 to TRBJ2-2, with 8 bases aligning to TRBD2. Trimming cost V 6 bases and J 7 bases; bases outside gene matches: 13. Germline V CDR1 and CDR2: KGHSH, LQKENI. CDR3 length: 16 amino acids. CDR3 sequence reads: CASSQSVQRGHGELFF. The CDR3 DNA is TGTGCCAGCTCGCAGTCGGTCCAGCGGGGGCACGGGGAGCTGTTTTTT. Using reference TRBV18 and TRBJ2-2 for the parts outside the CDR3, the full variable domain is NAGVMQNPRHLVRRRGQEARLRCSPMKGHSHVYWYRQLPEEGLKFMVYLQKENIIDESGMPKERFSAEFPKEGPSILRIQQVVRGDSAAYFCASSQSVQRGHGELFFGEGSRLTVL.

This clone has just a few counts. V is TRBV30 and J is TRBJ1-1; no clear D gene. CDR1 is GTSNPN, CDR2 SVGIG, per germline (reference sequence). This CDR3 contains 13 residues. V was shortened by 0 bases and J by 6 bases, with 11 bases between the two germline ends. CDR3 in amino acids: CAWSVAGLAEAFF. CDR3 nucleotides: TGTGCCTGGAGTGTAGCAGGACTAGCTGAAGCTTTCTTT.

The J gene is TRBJ2-3, the V gene TRBV15; D might be TRBD1 (6 bases). The germline gives CDR1 LNHNV, CDR2 YYDKDF (reference sequence). The length of the CDR3 is 17 residues. Trimming stripped 1 base from V and 4 bases from J, with 18 bases between. The CDR3 loop reads CATSRALLLQGSDTQYF. In DNA form, the CDR3 reads TGTGCCACCAGCAGAGCCTTATTACTTCAGGGGTCAGATACGCAGTATTTT.

This clone has a handful of counts. This sequence joins TRBV18 and TRBJ1-5; no clear D. The CDR3 spans 14 residues. Trimming shortened V by 2 bases and J by 2 bases, and 7 bases separated the two germline ends. Germline CDR1 KGHSH, CDR2 LQKENI. CDR3 in amino acids: CASSPGQGNQPQHF. In DNA, the CDR3 is TGTGCCAGCTCACCAGGGCAGGGCAATCAGCCCCAGCATTTT.

The chain carries TRBV27 and TRBJ1-1; TRBD1 agrees at 9 bases. V gave up 5 bases and J gave up 1 base; unmatched junction bases: 8. The CDR3 spans 16 residues. Germline V gene lookup returns CDR1 MNHEY and CDR2 SMNVEV (reference sequence). CDR3 nucleotides: TGTGCCAGCAGTCCCTGGACAGGGGCCCCGAACACTGAAGCTTTCTTT. This codes for CASSPWTGAPNTEAFF.

The chain joins TRBV29-1 to TRBJ2-7, with 12 nucleotides matching TRBD2. Germline V CDR1 and CDR2: SQVTM, ANQGSEA. The V and J ends lost 5 bases and 0 bases, in that order; junction bases with no gene match: 2. The CDR3 length is 14 residues. The CDR3 reads CSVKTSGSSYEQYF. The CDR3 DNA is TGCAGCGTTAAGACTAGCGGGAGCTCCTACGAGCAGTACTTC.

The rearrangement links TRBV28 to TRBJ1-5; the D gene is possibly TRBD1 (5 bases). Germline CDR1 and CDR2: MDHEN and SYDVKM. Deletions cut 6 bases from V and 2 bases from J, with 14 bases between. There are 15 residues in the CDR3. The CDR3 reads CASSWRGVGNQPQHF. Written as DNA, the CDR3 is TGTGCCAGCAGCTGGAGGGGAGTGGGCAATCAGCCCCAGCATTTT.

V and J are TRBV15 and TRBJ2-1; 9 nucleotides line up with TRBD2. The germline V gene has CDR1 LNHNV and CDR2 YYDKDF (reference sequence). The CDR3 has 16 residues. Germline trimming cut 1 base from V and 9 bases from J; bases unmatched to any gene: 10. The CDR3 nucleotides are TGTGCCACCAGCAGAGGGGGTAGCGGGGGTACGTTTGAGCAGTTCTTC. It translates to CATSRGGSGGTFEQFF.

This clone appeared a few times. The chain links TRBV28 to TRBJ1-6; no reliable D call. CDR1 and CDR2 (germline): MDHEN, SYDVKM. The CDR3 is 13 amino acids. The ends were cut back, 3 bases at V and 7 bases at J, with 7 bases in the middle. The CDR3 loop is CASSFGGNSPLHF. In nucleotides, the CDR3 is TGTGCCAGCAGTTTTGGAGGGAATTCACCCCTCCACTTT.

The chain links TRBV10-3 to TRBJ1-1; TRBD1 aligns across 8 bases. The CDR3 sequence is 13 residues long. After removal of 7 bases from V and 5 bases from J, the junction contained 6 bases not matched to a gene. Germline CDR1 reads ENHRY; CDR2 reads SYGVKD. The CDR3 DNA follows: TGTGCCATCATGCCAGGGGGCGGGACTGAAGCTTTCTTT. This sequence encodes CAIMPGGGTEAFF.

CDR3 bases: TGTGCCAGTAGTATAGAGTTCTATCAGCCCCAGCATTTT. Its protein is CASSIEFYQPQHF. The rearrangement uses TRBV19 and TRBJ1-5; D is undetermined. The length of the CDR3 is 13 residues. Trimming shortened V by 0 bases and J by 5 bases, and 5 bases separated the two germline ends. CDR1 and CDR2 from the germline V gene are LNHDA and SQIVND (reference sequence).

In DNA form, the CDR3 reads TGTGCCAGCAGCTTAGCAGGGTTTATCAATGAGCAGTTCTTC. Amino acids: CASSLAGFINEQFF. This chain connects TRBV13 to TRBJ2-1, with TRBD1 as a possible D gene (5 bases). V was cut by 1 base and J by 6 bases, with 10 bases left in between. The CDR3 extends over 14 amino acids. CDR1 and CDR2 (germline): PRHDT, FYEKMQ (reference sequence).

J is TRBJ1-2 and V is TRBV28; a possible D gene is TRBD1 (6 bases). The CDR3 totals 12 residues. Germline CDR1 reads MDHEN; CDR2 reads SYDVKM. Trimming cost V 6 bases and J 8 bases, with 13 bases left between them. The CDR3 DNA sequence: TGTGCCAGCAGGGAAACAGGGAAGGGCTACACCTTC. This sequence encodes CASRETGKGYTF.

The chain combines TRBV7-9 with TRBJ2-1, with TRBD2 identical over 8 bases. This CDR3 has 16 residues. CDR1 and CDR2 from the germline V gene are SEHNR and FQNEAQ (reference sequence). Trimming at V came to 10 bases and at J to 1 base, leaving 12 bases not matched to a gene. In nucleotides, the CDR3 is TGTGCCATCCCTTCGAGACTAGCGCCTTCCTACAATGAGCAGTTCTTC. This encodes CAIPSRLAPSYNEQFF. The variable domain in full, with the rest retrieved from reference TRBV7-9 and TRBJ2-1, is DTGVSQNPRHKITKRGQNVTFRCDPISEHNRLYWYRQTLGQGPEFLTYFQNEAQLEKSRLLSDRFSAERPKGSFSTLEIQRTEQGDSAMYLCAIPSRLAPSYNEQFFGPGTRLTVL.

V usage is TRBV6-4 and J usage is TRBJ2-7; D might be TRBD2 (6 bases). The CDR3 is made up of 13 amino acids. CDR1 and CDR2 (germline): MRHNA, SNTAGT. The V end was cut by 6 bases, the J end by 3 bases, with 12 bases between. The CDR3 coding sequence is TGTGCCAGCAGCTTGACTAGTCGCTACGAGCAGTACTTC. This sequence encodes CASSLTSRYEQYF.

This clone was picked up a small number of times. J is TRBJ2-3 and V is TRBV19, with a possible D match to TRBD1 (6 bases). V was clipped by 10 bases and J by 5 bases, with 19 bases between them. This CDR3 is 14 amino acids long. Germline V gives CDR1 LNHDA, CDR2 SQIVND (reference sequence). The CDR3 region has the DNA TGTGCCACCCGGGATGGGGGCACGAGAGATACGCAGTATTTT. Translating it yields CATRDGGTRDTQYF. Full variable domain (missing parts from reference TRBV19 and TRBJ2-3): DGGITQSPKYLFRKEGQNVTLSCEQNLNHDAMYWYRQDPGQGLRLIYYSQIVNDFQKGDIAEGYSVSREKKESFPLTVTSAQKNPTAFYLCATRDGGTRDTQYFGPGTRLTVL.

This sequence joins TRBV27 and TRBJ1-1, with D perhaps matching TRBD1 (6 bases). CDR3 size: 15 residues. Germline-derived CDR1 and CDR2 are MNHEY and SMNVEV (reference sequence). Trimming pared 5 bases from V and 0 bases from J, leaving 13 bases between. The CDR3 is CASSPGTGLNTEAFF. For the CDR3, the DNA is TGTGCCAGCAGTCCAGGAACAGGGCTGAACACTGAAGCTTTCTTT.

This clone was detected only once. The chain has TRBV18 and TRBJ2-3; 8 bases map to TRBD2. CDR1 and CDR2 from the germline V gene are KGHSH and LQKENI. V trimming: 3 bases; J trimming: 6 bases; junction bases outside the gene matches: 5. The CDR3 runs 14 residues. CDR3 sequence reads: CASSPREGKDTQYF. The CDR3, as DNA: TGTGCCAGCTCACCCCGGGAGGGGAAGGATACGCAGTATTTT.

The chain recombines TRBV2 with TRBJ2-3; 10 nucleotides line up with TRBD2. Germline lookup yields CDR1 SNHLY and CDR2 FYNNEI. After removal of 6 bases from V and 0 bases from J, the junction contained 18 bases not matched to a gene. This CDR3 has 20 amino acids. CDR3 nucleotides: TGTGCCAGCAGGCGCTCCATACCGGGACTAGCGAAGTTAAGCACAGATACGCAGTATTTT. Encoded protein: CASRRSIPGLAKLSTDTQYF.

This chain links TRBV7-2 with TRBJ2-3; 9 bases agree with TRBD1. The CDR3 consists of 16 residues. Germline V gene data show CDR1 as SGHTA and CDR2 as FQGNSA. The ends lost 4 bases at V and 4 bases at J; junction bases unmatched: 9. The CDR3 protein is CASSSRTGVFADTQYF. In nucleotides, the CDR3 is TGTGCCAGCAGCTCACGGACAGGGGTTTTCGCAGATACGCAGTATTTT.

The chain joins TRBV28 to TRBJ1-3, with TRBD1 as a possible D gene (5 bases). Trimming took off 6 bases at V and 2 bases at J, with 14 bases between the two ends. Germline V gene sequence: CDR1 MDHEN, CDR2 SYDVKM. There are 15 residues in the CDR3. The CDR3 spells CASSSQGIAGNTIYF. The CDR3 DNA is TGTGCCAGCAGCTCTCAGGGAATCGCTGGAAACACCATATATTTT.

The chain is built from TRBV9 and TRBJ2-1; 7 bases line up with TRBD2. Germline CDR1 SGDLS, CDR2 YYNGEE. Trimming removed 0 bases from V and 10 bases from J; junction bases left unmatched: 10. The CDR3 runs 15 residues. CDR3 DNA: TGTGCCAGCAGCGTAGGAGGGGCGGGAGTGGGCGAGCAGTTCTTC. This gives the protein CASSVGGAGVGEQFF. Full variable domain (outside the CDR3, taken from reference TRBV9 and TRBJ2-1): DSGVTQTPKHLITATGQRVTLRCSPRSGDLSVYWYQQSLDQGLQFLIQYYNGEERAKGNILERFSAQQFPDLHSELNLSSLELGDSALYFCASSVGGAGVGEQFFGPGTRLTVL.

The chain joins TRBV6-5 to TRBJ1-1; no clear D gene. The V gene lost 3 bases and the J gene lost 5 bases, with 10 bases spanning the gap. Per germline, CDR1 MNHEY and CDR2 SVGAGI. The CDR3 has 13 residues. The CDR3, as DNA: TGTGCCAGCAGTTATGAGGGAGGGACTGAAGCTTTCTTT. As protein: CASSYEGGTEAFF.

The chain carries TRBV15 and TRBJ2-1, with 8 bases aligning to TRBD2. V gave up 5 bases and J gave up 5 bases; unmatched junction bases: 11. Per germline, CDR1 LNHNV and CDR2 YYDKDF (reference sequence). CDR3 length: 16 amino acids. The CDR3, as DNA: TGTGCCACCAGCGGAAGGACTAGCTTGGGGGACAATGAGCAGTTCTTC. It encodes CATSGRTSLGDNEQFF.

The J gene is TRBJ2-4, the V gene TRBV6-1, with a possible D match to TRBD2 (6 bases). The CDR3 runs to 17 residues. CDR1 is MNHNS, CDR2 SASEGT, per germline. The V end was cut by 3 bases, the J end by 3 bases, with 18 bases between. The CDR3 bases are TGTGCCAGCAGTGATAGAGTTGGGGGAGGACGCAAAAACATTCAGTACTTC. Translating gives CASSDRVGGGRKNIQYF.

The chain links TRBV18 to TRBJ2-6, with TRBD2 matching over 13 bases. V lost 5 bases, J lost 2 bases, and 12 bases stayed unmatched. Germline lookup yields CDR1 KGHSH and CDR2 LQKENI. CDR3 length: 20 residues. CDR3 DNA sequence: TGTGCCAGCTCATCGTTTATAGGACTAGCGGGAGCTACTGGGGCCAACGTCCTGACTTTC. Its translation: CASSSFIGLAGATGANVLTF.

The rearrangement uses TRBV18 and TRBJ2-7, with 8 bases that match TRBD2. Per germline, CDR1 KGHSH and CDR2 LQKENI. The CDR3 totals 14 residues. V lost 2 bases and J lost 5; bases outside the gene matches: 5. CDR3 sequence (DNA): TGTGCCAGCTCACCAAGGCGGGAGGTACACGAGCAGTACTTC. Translation gives CASSPRREVHEQYF.